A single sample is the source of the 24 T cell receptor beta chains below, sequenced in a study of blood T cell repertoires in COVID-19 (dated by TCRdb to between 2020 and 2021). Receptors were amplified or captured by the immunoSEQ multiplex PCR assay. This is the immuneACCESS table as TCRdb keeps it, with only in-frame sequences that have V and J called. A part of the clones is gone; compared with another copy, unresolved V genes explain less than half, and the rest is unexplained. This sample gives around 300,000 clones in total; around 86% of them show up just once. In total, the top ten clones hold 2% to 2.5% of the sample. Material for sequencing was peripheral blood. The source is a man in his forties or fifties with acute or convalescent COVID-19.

This CDR3 is CASSSAVGSGTYEQYF. DNA of the CDR3: TGCGCCAGCAGCTCTGCGGTGGGCAGCGGAACCTACGAGCAGTACTTC. The rearrangement uses TRBV5-1 and TRBJ2-7; TRBD2 might be the D (5 bases). The V end lost 3 bases, the J end lost 2 bases, and 18 bases lay between the germline ends. In germline, CDR1 is SGHRS, CDR2 YFSETQ. This CDR3 is 16 amino acids long.

CDR3 in amino acids: CASSWGLAGTYEQYF. In DNA form, the CDR3 reads TGTGCCAGCAGTTGGGGACTAGCGGGGACCTACGAGCAGTACTTC. The rearrangement joins TRBV6-5 to TRBJ2-7; 13 bases fit TRBD2. The CDR3 loop spans 15 amino acids. From germline, CDR1 is MNHEY and CDR2 SVGAGI. Trimming at V came to 4 bases and at J to 2 bases, leaving 2 bases not matched to a gene.

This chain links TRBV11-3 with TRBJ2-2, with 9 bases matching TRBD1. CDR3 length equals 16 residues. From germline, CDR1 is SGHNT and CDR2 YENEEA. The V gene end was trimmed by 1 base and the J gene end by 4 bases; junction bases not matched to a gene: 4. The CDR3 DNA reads TGTGCCAGCAGCTTAGGTGGACAGGGGAGCACCGGGGAGCTGTTTTTT. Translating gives CASSLGGQGSTGELFF.

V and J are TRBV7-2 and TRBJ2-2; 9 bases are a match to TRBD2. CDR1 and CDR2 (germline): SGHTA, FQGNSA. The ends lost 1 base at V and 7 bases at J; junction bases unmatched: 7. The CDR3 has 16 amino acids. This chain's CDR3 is CASSLGGGAINGELFF. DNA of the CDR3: TGTGCCAGCAGCTTAGGCGGGGGGGCTATTAACGGGGAGCTGTTTTTT.

CDR3 DNA sequence: TGTGCCAGCAGTGACCCAGCGGGGCCTCAAGAGACCCAGTACTTC. Protein product: CASSDPAGPQETQYF. J is TRBJ2-5 and V is TRBV6-4, with 7 bases aligning to TRBD2. With V trimmed by 2 bases and J by 2 bases, 5 bases remained unmatched. This CDR3 spans 15 amino acids. Germline V gene sequence: CDR1 MRHNA, CDR2 SNTAGT.

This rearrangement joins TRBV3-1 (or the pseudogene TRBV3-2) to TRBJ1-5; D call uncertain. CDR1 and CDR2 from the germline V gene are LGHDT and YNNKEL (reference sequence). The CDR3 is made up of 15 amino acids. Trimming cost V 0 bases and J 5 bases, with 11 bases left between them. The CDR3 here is CASSQDPGPHQPQHF. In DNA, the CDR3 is TGTGCCAGCAGCCAAGATCCAGGCCCCCATCAGCCCCAGCATTTT.

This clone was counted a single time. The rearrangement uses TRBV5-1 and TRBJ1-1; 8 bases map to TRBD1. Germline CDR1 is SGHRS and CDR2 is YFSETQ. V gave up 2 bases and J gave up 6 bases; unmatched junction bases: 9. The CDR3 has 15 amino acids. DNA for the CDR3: TGCGCCAGCAGCTTAAAGGGGACAGGCGGGGCTGAAGCTTTCTTT. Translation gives CASSLKGTGGAEAFF.

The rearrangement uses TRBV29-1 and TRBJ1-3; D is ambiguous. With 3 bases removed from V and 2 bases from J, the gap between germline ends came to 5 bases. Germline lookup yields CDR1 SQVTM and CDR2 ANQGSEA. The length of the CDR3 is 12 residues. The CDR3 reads CSVEGAGNTIYF. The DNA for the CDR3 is TGCAGCGTTGAGGGAGCTGGAAACACCATATATTTT.

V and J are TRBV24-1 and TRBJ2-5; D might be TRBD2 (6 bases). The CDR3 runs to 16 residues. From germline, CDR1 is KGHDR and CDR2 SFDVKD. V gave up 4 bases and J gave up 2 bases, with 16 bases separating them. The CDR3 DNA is TGTGCCACCAGTGAGGGCAAGGGGAGCGGGCAAGAGACCCAGTACTTC. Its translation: CATSEGKGSGQETQYF.

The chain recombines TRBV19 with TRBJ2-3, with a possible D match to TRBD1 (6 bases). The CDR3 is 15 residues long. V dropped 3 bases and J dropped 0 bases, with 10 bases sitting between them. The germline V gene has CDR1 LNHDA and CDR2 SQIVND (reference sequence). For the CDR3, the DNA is TGTGCCAGTAGTATGCTGGGGGCTAGCACAGATACGCAGTATTTT. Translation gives CASSMLGASTDTQYF.

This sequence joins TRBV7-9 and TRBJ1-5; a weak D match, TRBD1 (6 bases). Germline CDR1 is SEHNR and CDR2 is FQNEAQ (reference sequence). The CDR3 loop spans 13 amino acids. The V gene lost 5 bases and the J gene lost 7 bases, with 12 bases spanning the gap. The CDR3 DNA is TGTGCCAGCAGCCCTGGGACACCGCAGCCCCAGCATTTT. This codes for CASSPGTPQPQHF.

CDR3 bases: TGTGCCAGCAGCCGGGACAGGGGGCCTTGGGACACTGAAGCTTTCTTT. This translates into CASSRDRGPWDTEAFF. This chain links TRBV9 with TRBJ1-1; TRBD1 aligns across 12 bases. This CDR3 has 16 amino acids. Germline CDR1 reads SGDLS; CDR2 reads YYNGEE. V lost 4 bases, J lost 3 bases, and 7 bases stayed unmatched.

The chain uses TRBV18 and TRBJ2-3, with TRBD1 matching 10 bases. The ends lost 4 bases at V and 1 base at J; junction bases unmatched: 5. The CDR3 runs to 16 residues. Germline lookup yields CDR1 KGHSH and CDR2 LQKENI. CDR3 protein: CASSLTGGAGTDTQYF. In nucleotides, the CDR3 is TGTGCCAGCTCACTGACAGGGGGCGCCGGCACAGATACGCAGTATTTT.

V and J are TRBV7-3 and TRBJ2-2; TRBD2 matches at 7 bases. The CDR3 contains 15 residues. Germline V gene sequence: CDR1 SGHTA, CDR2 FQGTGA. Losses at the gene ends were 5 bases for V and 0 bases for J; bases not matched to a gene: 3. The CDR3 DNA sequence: TGTGCCAGCAGCCCAACTAGCGCGAACACCGGGGAGCTGTTTTTT. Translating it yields CASSPTSANTGELFF.

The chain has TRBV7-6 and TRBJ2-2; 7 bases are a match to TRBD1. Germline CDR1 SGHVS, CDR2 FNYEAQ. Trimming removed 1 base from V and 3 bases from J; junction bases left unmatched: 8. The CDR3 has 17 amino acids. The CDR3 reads CASSLEGGLGDTGELFF. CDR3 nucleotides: TGTGCCAGCAGCTTAGAAGGGGGCCTAGGGGACACCGGGGAGCTGTTTTTT. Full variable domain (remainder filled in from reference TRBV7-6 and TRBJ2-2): GAGVSQSPRYKVTKRGQDVALRCDPISGHVSLYWYRQALGQGPEFLTYFNYEAQQDKSGLPNDRFSAERPEGSISTLTIQRTEQRDSAMYRCASSLEGGLGDTGELFFGEGSRLTVL.

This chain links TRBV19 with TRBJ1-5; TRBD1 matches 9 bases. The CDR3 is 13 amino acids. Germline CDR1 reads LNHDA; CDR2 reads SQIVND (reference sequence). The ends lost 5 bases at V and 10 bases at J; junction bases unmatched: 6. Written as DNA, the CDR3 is TGTGCCAGTAGTGGGACAGGGATTCAACCCCAGCATTTT. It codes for CASSGTGIQPQHF.

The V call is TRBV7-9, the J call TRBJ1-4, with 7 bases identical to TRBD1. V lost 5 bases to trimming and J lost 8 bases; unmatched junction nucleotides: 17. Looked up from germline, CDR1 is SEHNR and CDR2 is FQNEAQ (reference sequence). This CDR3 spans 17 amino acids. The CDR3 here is CASSPSEGTGAREKLFF. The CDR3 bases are TGTGCCAGCAGCCCCTCAGAGGGAACAGGGGCCAGGGAAAAACTGTTTTTT.

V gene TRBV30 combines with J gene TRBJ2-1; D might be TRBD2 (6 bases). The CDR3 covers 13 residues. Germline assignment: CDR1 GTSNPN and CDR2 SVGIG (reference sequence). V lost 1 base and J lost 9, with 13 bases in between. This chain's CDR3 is CAWSGFSGREQFF. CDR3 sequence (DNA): TGTGCCTGGAGTGGATTTAGCGGTCGTGAGCAGTTCTTC.

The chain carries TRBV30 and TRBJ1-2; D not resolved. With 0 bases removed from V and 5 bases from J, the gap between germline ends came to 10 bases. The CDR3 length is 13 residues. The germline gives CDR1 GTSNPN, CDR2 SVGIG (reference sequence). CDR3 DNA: TGTGCCTGGAGTGTATACAGAGTATATGGCTACACCTTC. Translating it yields CAWSVYRVYGYTF.

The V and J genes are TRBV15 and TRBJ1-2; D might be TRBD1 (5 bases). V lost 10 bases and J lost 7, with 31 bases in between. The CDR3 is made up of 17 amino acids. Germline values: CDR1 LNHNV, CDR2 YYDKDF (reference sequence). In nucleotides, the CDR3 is TGTGCCATCCAATCTGGGTTAGGCAGGGCAACTTTGGGTGGCTACACCTTC. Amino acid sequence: CAIQSGLGRATLGGYTF.

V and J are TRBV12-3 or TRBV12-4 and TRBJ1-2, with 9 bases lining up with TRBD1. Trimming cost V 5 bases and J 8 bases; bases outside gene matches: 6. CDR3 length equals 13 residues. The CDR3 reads CASSAYRGLGYTF. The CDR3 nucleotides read TGTGCCAGCAGTGCCTACAGGGGGCTGGGCTACACCTTC.

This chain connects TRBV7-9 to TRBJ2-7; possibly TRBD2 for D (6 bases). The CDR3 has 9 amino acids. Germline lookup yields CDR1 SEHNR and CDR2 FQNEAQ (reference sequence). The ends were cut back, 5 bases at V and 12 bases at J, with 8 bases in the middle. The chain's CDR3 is CASSRDLYF. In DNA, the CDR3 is TGTGCCAGCAGCAGGGACTTGTACTTC.

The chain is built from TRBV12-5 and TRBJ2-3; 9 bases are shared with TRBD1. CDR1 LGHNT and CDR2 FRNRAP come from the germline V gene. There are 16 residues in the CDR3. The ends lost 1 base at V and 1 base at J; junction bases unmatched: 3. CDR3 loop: CASGLARTGGTDTQYF. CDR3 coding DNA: TGTGCTAGTGGTTTGGCTCGGACAGGGGGCACAGATACGCAGTATTTT.

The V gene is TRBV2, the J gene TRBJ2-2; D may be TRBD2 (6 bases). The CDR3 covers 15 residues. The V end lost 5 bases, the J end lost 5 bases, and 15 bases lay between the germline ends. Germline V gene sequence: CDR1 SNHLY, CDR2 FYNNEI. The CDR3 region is CASSPRDGLTGELFF. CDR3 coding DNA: TGTGCCAGCAGTCCTCGGGACGGACTAACCGGGGAGCTGTTTTTT.